The entry that follows covers one T cell receptor beta chain sequence. The antigen is not known. This sample was taken from a study of OX40 agonist ivuxolimab in advanced cancers. Study in general: Dose-escalation patients suffered from hepatocellular carcinoma, melanoma, renal cell or head and neck cancer.

Broader study findings: Partial responders receiving 0.1-3.0 mg/kg showed among the lowest clonal expansion. At doses 0.1 to 3.0 mg/kg, CD4+ and CD8+ clones expanded.

CDR1 is SGHNT, CDR2 YENEEA, per germline. The CDR3 spans 15 residues. Trimming cost V 3 bases and J 8 bases; bases outside gene matches: 9. Assay: immunoSEQ multiplex PCR; the TCRdb copy retains only in-frame clones and omits some. In the table there are roughly 89,000 clones, approximately 86% of which are singletons. This sample comprised CD4+ or CD8+ T cells sorted from blood, obtained in a trial of the OX40 agonist ivuxolimab. This chain joins TRBV11-3 and TRBJ2-1; 8 nucleotides align to TRBD2. The TCR originated in an adult with an advanced solid tumor such as melanoma, head and neck, liver or kidney cancer. The chain's CDR3 is CASSFGTGGVYEQFF. The CDR3 DNA reads TGTGCCAGCAGCTTTGGGACCGGGGGGGTTTATGAGCAGTTCTTC.